A single sample is the source of the 16 T cell receptor beta chains below, sequenced in a study of blood T cells in healthy people across ages. A J-beta primer mix and a sample-barcoded 5' primer were used in a second PCR of roughly 6 to 11 cycles. Each CDR3 protein is one row after TCRdb ran MiXCR on the 5' RACE reads. This table has some 1.5 million distinct CDR3 sequences, 25% to 30% appearing once. The specimen was blood. These receptors originate from a woman aged 25 to 39 in good health.

The rearrangement uses TRBV10-3 and TRBJ2-1; 9 bases line up with TRBD2. Germline V CDR1 and CDR2: ENHRY, SYGVKD. With 2 bases clipped from V and 15 bases from J, the junction kept 8 bases outside the gene matches. The CDR3 contains 13 residues. The CDR3 coding sequence is TGTGCCATCAGTGAGGTTAGCGGGAGCGGAGGGTTCTTC. Translation: CAISEVSGSGGFF.

As for this clonotype: A much larger clone differs from this one at a single base, so this may be a read error. The chain has TRBV20-1 and TRBJ2-7; 7 bases match TRBD1. Germline assignment: CDR1 DFQATT and CDR2 SNEGSKA (reference sequence). The CDR3 loop spans 14 amino acids. V shed 5 bases and J 3 bases; nucleotides not matched to a gene: 10. The CDR3 loop reads CSARRQGSLYEQYF. CDR3 nucleotide sequence: TGCAGTGCTCGACGACAGGGTAGCCTCTACGAGCAGTACTTC.

This clonotype was observed a handful of times. This sequence joins TRBV6-1 and TRBJ1-1; TRBD1 is a possible D gene (6 bases). The germline gives CDR1 MNHNS, CDR2 SASEGT. There are 12 residues in the CDR3. Trimming cost V 7 bases and J 8 bases, with 14 bases left between them. DNA of the CDR3: TGTGCCAGCATGAGGGTTCAGGGGGAAGCTTTCTTT. Residues: CASMRVQGEAFF.

Note on this clonotype: The germline gene is not matched at one end of the junction; a read error may be the cause. This rearrangement joins TRBV7-9 to TRBJ1-1, with D possibly matching TRBD1 (5 bases). CDR1 is SEHNR, CDR2 FQNEAQ, per germline (reference sequence). The CDR3 sequence is 15 residues long. The chain's CDR3 is CASSLVQGENAEAFF. CDR3 bases: TGTGCCAGCAGCTTAGTCCAGGGAGAGAACGCTGAAGCTTTCTTT.

This chain links TRBV2 with TRBJ2-4; 12 nucleotides agree with TRBD2. This CDR3 is built from 15 residues. After removal of 6 bases from V and 13 bases from J, the junction contained 13 bases not matched to a gene. The germline gives CDR1 SNHLY, CDR2 FYNNEI. The chain's CDR3 is CASREGTSGYNEQYF. CDR3 in DNA: TGTGCCAGCAGGGAGGGGACTAGCGGGTACAATGAGCAGTACTTC. The full variable domain, its missing parts supplied by reference TRBV2 and TRBJ2-4, is EPEVTQTPSHQVTQMGQEVILRCVPISNHLYFYWYRQILGQKVEFLVSFYNNEISEKSEIFDDQFSVERPDGSNFTLKIRSTKLEDSAMYFCASREGTSGYNEQYFGAGTRLSVL.

In its sample, this clonotype was seen a few times. CDR3 loop: CAIIERQGMSTDTQYF. In DNA, the CDR3 is TGTGCCATCATTGAAAGACAGGGGATGAGCACAGATACGCAGTATTTT. V and J are TRBV10-3 and TRBJ2-3; 8 bases align to TRBD1. The CDR3 runs 16 residues. The trim removed 7 bases at V and 0 bases at J, leaving 9 bases unmatched. CDR1 ENHRY and CDR2 SYGVKD come from the germline V gene.

V and J are TRBV12-3 or TRBV12-4 and TRBJ2-1, with TRBD2 matching over 8 bases. V lost 8 bases and J lost 3; bases outside the gene matches: 6. The CDR3 runs to 14 residues. CDR3 residues: CASVAGRSYNEQFF. The CDR3 region has the DNA TGTGCCAGCGTAGCGGGACGGAGCTACAATGAGCAGTTCTTC.

The chain combines TRBV5-1 with TRBJ2-7; 7 nucleotides align to TRBD1. CDR1 SGHRS and CDR2 YFSETQ come from the germline V gene. CDR3 size: 15 residues. Trimming cost V 5 bases and J 3 bases; bases outside gene matches: 11. The CDR3 nucleotides are TGCGCCAGCAGGGAAATCGACAGGGCGGACTACGAGCAGTACTTC. It yields the protein CASREIDRADYEQYF.

This clonotype was counted only a few times. The chain has TRBV7-2 and TRBJ2-4; possible D gene TRBD1, 6 bases. The DNA end is more similar to TRBJ2-7, so the J call may be wrong. From germline, CDR1 is SGHTA and CDR2 FQGNSA. The CDR3 is made up of 14 amino acids. CDR3: CASSLGQRGYEQYF. CDR3 DNA: TGTGCCAGCAGCCTTGGACAGAGAGGATACGAGCAGTACTTC.

This chain links TRBV3-1 with TRBJ1-2, with 7 bases that match TRBD1. The CDR3 has 14 residues. Germline-derived CDR1 and CDR2 are LGHDT and YNNKEL (reference sequence). V trimming: 4 bases; J trimming: 8 bases; junction bases outside the gene matches: 10. The CDR3 DNA sequence: TGTGCCAGCAGCCTCAGCGGGGACAGAGAGGGCTACACCTTC. This encodes CASSLSGDREGYTF.

The chain is built from TRBV29-1 and TRBJ2-2; D gene uncertain. V lost 0 bases and J 0 bases, leaving 8 bases between the germline ends. From germline, CDR1 is SQVTM and CDR2 ANQGSEA. CDR3 length equals 15 residues. The DNA for the CDR3 is TGCAGCGTTGAAGAATGGCGGTCGAACACCGGGGAGCTGTTTTTT. Amino acids: CSVEEWRSNTGELFF.

This clonotype was recorded a few times. V usage is TRBV5-1 and J usage is TRBJ1-2; 8 bases are shared with TRBD1. The CDR3 loop spans 15 amino acids. Germline V CDR1 and CDR2: SGHRS, YFSETQ. V lost 7 bases to trimming and J lost 5 bases; unmatched junction nucleotides: 13. CDR3 sequence reads: CASSDHGGQAYGYTF. CDR3 DNA sequence: TGCGCCAGCTCTGACCACGGGGGACAGGCTTATGGCTACACCTTC.

The genes are TRBV25-1 and TRBJ2-5, with TRBD2 matching 8 bases. The CDR3 is 13 amino acids. V lost 11 bases, J lost 9 bases, and 14 bases stayed unmatched. Germline V lookup: CDR1 MGHDK, CDR2 SYGVNS. CDR3 in amino acids: CAGDRGSGIAQYF. CDR3 sequence (DNA): TGTGCCGGCGACCGGGGTAGCGGGATCGCCCAGTACTTC.

The CDR3 loop is CASSSLGPQVTQYF. DNA for the CDR3: TGCGCCAGCAGCTCCCTCGGGCCACAAGTAACCCAGTACTTC. This rearrangement joins TRBV5-1 to TRBJ2-5; no clear D. The CDR3 runs 14 residues. Trimming took off 3 bases at V and 8 bases at J, with 17 bases between the two ends. The germline V gene encodes CDR1 SGHRS and CDR2 YFSETQ.

V usage is TRBV7-2 and J usage is TRBJ1-4; 7 nucleotides line up with TRBD1. The ends lost 5 bases at V and 4 bases at J; junction bases unmatched: 4. The CDR3 extends over 14 amino acids. Germline V gene lookup returns CDR1 SGHTA and CDR2 FQGNSA. CDR3 nucleotide sequence: TGTGCCAGCAGCCCGACAGGGATTAATGAAAAACTGTTTTTT. Residues: CASSPTGINEKLFF.

CDR3 in DNA: TGCGCCAGCATCCCGCCGGGGCACACAGATACGCAGTATTTT. It specifies CASIPPGHTDTQYF. J is TRBJ2-3 and V is TRBV5-1, with D perhaps matching TRBD1 or TRBD2 (5 bases each). Germline CDR1 is SGHRS and CDR2 is YFSETQ. The CDR3 spans 14 residues. V shed 6 bases and J shed 2 bases, with 13 bases lying between them. The full variable domain, its missing parts supplied by reference TRBV5-1 and TRBJ2-3, is KAGVTQTPRYLIKTRGQQVTLSCSPISGHRSVSWYQQTPGQGLQFLFEYFSETQRNKGNFPGRFSGRQFSNSRSEMNVSTLELGDSALYLCASIPPGHTDTQYFGPGTRLTVL.